This entry describes one T cell receptor beta chain. The antigen is unknown. Germline assignment: CDR1 SGHVS and CDR2 FQNEAQ. V shed 5 bases and J 3 bases; nucleotides not matched to a gene: 13. This CDR3 has 16 residues. Described time point: peripheral blood 6 weeks after treatment start. This specimen belongs to a study of PD-L1 blockade in urothelial cancer. Study observations and caveats: Durable-benefit patients showed greater tumor-associated blood clone expansion at 3 weeks.

This table comes from immunoSEQ multiplex PCR, and its TCRdb copy is limited to in-frame clones, with some not included. The top ten clones hold roughly 2.4% of a sample with 100,000 to 150,000 clones, approximately 85% of them seen once. The V and J genes are TRBV7-8 and TRBJ2-7; 7 positions match TRBD1. This clonotype originated in a man aged 45 to 65 with urothelial cancer. Sequences were derived from PBMCs, sampled around atezolizumab (anti-PD-L1) treatment. Here the CDR3 DNA reads TGTGCCAGCAGCCCAGCTGTCTCGGGACAGCTCTACGAGCAGTACTTC. Its translation is CASSPAVSGQLYEQYF.